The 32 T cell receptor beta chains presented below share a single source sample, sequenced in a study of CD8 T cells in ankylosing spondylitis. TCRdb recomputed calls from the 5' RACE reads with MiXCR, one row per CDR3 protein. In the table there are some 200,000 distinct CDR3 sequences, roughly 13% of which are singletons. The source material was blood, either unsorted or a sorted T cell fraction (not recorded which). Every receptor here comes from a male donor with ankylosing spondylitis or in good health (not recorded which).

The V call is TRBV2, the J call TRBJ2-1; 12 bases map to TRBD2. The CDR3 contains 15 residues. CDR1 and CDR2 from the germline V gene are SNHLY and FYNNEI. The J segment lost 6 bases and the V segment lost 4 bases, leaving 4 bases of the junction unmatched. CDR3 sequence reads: CASSASGRAGNEQFF. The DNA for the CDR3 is TGTGCCAGCAGTGCTAGCGGGAGGGCCGGCAATGAGCAGTTCTTC.

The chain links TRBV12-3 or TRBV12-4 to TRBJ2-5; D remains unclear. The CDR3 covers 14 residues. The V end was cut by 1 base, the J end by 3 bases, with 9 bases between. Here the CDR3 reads CASSLGALEETQYF. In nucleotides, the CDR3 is TGTGCCAGCAGTTTAGGGGCCCTCGAAGAGACCCAGTACTTC.

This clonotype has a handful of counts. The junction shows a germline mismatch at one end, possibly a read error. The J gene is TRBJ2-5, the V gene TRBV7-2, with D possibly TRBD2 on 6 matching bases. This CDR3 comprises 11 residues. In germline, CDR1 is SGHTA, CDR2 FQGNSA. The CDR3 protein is CASSTGLLEHF. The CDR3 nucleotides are TGTGCCAGCAGCACGGGACTCCTCGAGCACTTC.

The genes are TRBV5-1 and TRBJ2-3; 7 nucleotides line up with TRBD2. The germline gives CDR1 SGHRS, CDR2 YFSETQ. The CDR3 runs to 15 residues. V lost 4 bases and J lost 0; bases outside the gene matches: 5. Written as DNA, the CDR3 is TGCGCCAGCAGCGGGCTAGCGGTTAGCACAGATACGCAGTATTTT. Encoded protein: CASSGLAVSTDTQYF.

CDR3 sequence: CASSLGGPGQAFF. The CDR3 DNA is TGTGCCAGCAGCTTAGGGGGGCCGGGGCAAGCTTTCTTT. The chain carries TRBV7-8 and TRBJ1-1; weak D call: TRBD1 (6 bases). Per germline, CDR1 SGHVS and CDR2 FQNEAQ. There are 13 residues in the CDR3. Trimming took 1 base from V and 9 from J, leaving 12 bases between them.

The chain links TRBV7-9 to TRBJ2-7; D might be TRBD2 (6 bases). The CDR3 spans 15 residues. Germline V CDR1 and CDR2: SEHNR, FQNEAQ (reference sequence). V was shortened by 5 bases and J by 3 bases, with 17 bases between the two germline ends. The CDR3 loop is CASSHGGDTSYEQYF. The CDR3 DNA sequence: TGTGCCAGCAGCCACGGGGGTGACACGAGCTACGAGCAGTACTTC.

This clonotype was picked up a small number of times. CDR3: CASSLWQGPNYGYTF. The CDR3 DNA is TGTGCCAGCAGCTTATGGCAGGGACCTAACTATGGCTACACCTTC. The rearrangement uses TRBV11-2 and TRBJ1-2; D might be TRBD1 (5 bases). The V and J ends lost 2 bases and 0 bases respectively, with 10 bases between them. Germline assignment: CDR1 SGHAT and CDR2 FQNNGV. The CDR3 runs 15 residues.

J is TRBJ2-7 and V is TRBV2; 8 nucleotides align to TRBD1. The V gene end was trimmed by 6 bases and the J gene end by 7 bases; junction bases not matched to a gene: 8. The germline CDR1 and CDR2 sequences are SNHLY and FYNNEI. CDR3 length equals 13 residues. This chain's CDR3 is CASSGTGGREQYF. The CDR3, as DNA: TGTGCCAGCAGCGGGACAGGCGGCAGGGAGCAGTACTTC.

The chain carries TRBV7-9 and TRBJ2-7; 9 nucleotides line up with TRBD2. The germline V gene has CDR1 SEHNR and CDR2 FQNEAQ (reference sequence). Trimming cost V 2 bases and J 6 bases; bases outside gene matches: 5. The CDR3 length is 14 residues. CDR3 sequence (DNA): TGTGCCAGCAGCTTAAGGGCTAGCGGGGCCGAGCAGTACTTC. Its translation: CASSLRASGAEQYF.

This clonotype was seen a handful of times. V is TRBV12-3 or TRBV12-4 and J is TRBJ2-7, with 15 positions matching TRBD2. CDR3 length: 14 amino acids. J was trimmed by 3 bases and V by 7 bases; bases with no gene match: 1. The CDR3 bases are TGTGCCAGCAAGGGACTAGCGGGGGGCTACGAGCAGTACTTC. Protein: CASKGLAGGYEQYF.

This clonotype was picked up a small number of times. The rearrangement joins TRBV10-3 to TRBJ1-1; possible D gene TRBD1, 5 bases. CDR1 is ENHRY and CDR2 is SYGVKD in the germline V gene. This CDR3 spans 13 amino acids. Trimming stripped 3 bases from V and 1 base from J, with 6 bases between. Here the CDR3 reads CAISDGQNTEAFF. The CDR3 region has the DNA TGTGCCATCAGTGACGGACAGAACACTGAAGCTTTCTTT.

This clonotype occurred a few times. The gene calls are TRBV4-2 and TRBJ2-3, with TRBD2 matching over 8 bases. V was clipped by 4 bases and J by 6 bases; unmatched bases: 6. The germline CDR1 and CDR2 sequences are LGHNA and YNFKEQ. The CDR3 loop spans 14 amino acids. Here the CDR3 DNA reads TGTGCCAGCAGCCGGGCGGGAGGCGTGGATACGCAGTATTTT. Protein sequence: CASSRAGGVDTQYF.

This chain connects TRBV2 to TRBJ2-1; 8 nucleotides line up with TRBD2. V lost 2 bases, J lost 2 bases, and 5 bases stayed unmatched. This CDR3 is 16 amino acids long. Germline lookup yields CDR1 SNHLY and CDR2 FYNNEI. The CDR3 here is CASSESSSGAYNEQFF. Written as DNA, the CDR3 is TGTGCCAGCAGTGAATCGAGTAGCGGGGCCTACAATGAGCAGTTCTTC.

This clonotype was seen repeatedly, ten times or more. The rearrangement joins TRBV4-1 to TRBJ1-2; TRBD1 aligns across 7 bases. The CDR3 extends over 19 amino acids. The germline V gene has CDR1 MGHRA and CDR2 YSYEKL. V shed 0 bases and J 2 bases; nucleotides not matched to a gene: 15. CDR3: CASSQDSVIGQAINYGYTF. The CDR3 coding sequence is TGCGCCAGCAGCCAAGATTCGGTAATAGGACAGGCGATAAACTATGGCTACACCTTC.

The CDR3, as DNA: TGCGCCAGCAGTGAGACATCGGCGGGATCACCCCTCCACTTT. It is translated as CASSETSAGSPLHF. The chain carries TRBV10-1 and TRBJ1-6; no firm D call. Trimming shortened V by 2 bases and J by 10 bases, and 12 bases separated the two germline ends. In germline, CDR1 is WNHNN, CDR2 SYGVQD (reference sequence). The length of the CDR3 is 14 residues.

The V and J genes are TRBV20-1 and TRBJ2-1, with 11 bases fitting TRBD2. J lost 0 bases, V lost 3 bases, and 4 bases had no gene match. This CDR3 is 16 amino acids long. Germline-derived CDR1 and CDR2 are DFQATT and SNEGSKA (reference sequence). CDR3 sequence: CSARMTSGVSYNEQFF. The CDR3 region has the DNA TGCAGTGCTAGGATGACTAGCGGGGTCTCCTACAATGAGCAGTTCTTC.

CDR3 bases: TGTGCCAGCGGGGGACAACCTAACACAGATACGCAGTATTTT. This gives the protein CASGGQPNTDTQYF. V usage is TRBV7-9 and J usage is TRBJ2-3; TRBD1 might be the D (6 bases). The CDR3 runs 14 residues. Trimming shortened V by 8 bases and J by 2 bases, and 14 bases separated the two germline ends. Germline CDR1 and CDR2: SEHNR and FQNEAQ (reference sequence).

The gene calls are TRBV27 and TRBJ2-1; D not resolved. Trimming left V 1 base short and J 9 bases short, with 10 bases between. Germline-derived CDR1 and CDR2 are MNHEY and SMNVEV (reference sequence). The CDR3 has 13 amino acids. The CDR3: CASSLLPASEQFF. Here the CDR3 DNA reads TGTGCCAGCAGTTTATTACCCGCCAGTGAGCAGTTCTTC.

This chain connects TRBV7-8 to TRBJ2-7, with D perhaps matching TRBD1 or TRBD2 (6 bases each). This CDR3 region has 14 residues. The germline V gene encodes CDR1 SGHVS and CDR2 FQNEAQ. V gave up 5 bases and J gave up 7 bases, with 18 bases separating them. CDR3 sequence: CASSPQGLGSEQYF. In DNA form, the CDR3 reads TGTGCCAGCAGCCCACAGGGACTGGGGTCAGAGCAGTACTTC.

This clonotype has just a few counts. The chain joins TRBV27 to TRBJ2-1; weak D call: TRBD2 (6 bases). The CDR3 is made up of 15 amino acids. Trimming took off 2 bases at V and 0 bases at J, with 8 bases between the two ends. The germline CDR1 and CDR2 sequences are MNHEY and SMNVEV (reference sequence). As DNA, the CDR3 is TGTGCCAGCAGTTTAGACGGGAGCTCCTACAATGAGCAGTTCTTC. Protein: CASSLDGSSYNEQFF.

The CDR3 DNA reads TGCAGTACTCCGGACAGCTTTAATGAAAAACTGTTTTTT. Translating it yields CSTPDSFNEKLFF. V is TRBV20-1 and J is TRBJ1-4; D might be TRBD1 (6 bases). V lost 8 bases and J 4 bases, leaving 14 bases between the germline ends. This CDR3 contains 13 residues. The germline gives CDR1 DFQATT, CDR2 SNEGSKA (reference sequence).

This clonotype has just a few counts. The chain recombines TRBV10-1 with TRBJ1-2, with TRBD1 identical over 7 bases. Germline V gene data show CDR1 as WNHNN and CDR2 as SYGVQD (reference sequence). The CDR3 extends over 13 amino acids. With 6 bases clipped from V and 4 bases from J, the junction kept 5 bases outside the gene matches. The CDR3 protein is CASSAGTVYGYTF. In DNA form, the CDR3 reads TGCGCCAGCAGCGCCGGGACAGTCTATGGCTACACCTTC.

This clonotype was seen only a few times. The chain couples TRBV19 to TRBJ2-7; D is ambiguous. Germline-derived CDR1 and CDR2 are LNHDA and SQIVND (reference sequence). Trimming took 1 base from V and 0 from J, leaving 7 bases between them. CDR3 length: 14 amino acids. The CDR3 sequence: CASSIGRLSYEQYF. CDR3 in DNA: TGTGCCAGTAGTATAGGTCGCCTCTCCTACGAGCAGTACTTC.

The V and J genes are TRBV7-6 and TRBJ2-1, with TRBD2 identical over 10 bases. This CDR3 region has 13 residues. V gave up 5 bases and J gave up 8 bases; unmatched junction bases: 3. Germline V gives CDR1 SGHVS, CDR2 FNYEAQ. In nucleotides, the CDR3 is TGTGCCAGCAGCCCGCTAGCGGGGGATGAGCAGTTCTTC. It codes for CASSPLAGDEQFF.

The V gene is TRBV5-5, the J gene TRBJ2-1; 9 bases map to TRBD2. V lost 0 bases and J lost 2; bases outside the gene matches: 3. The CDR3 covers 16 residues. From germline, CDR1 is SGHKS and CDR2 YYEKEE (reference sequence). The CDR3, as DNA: TGTGCCAGCAGCTTGGGACTAGCGGTTGCCTACAATGAGCAGTTCTTC. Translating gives CASSLGLAVAYNEQFF.

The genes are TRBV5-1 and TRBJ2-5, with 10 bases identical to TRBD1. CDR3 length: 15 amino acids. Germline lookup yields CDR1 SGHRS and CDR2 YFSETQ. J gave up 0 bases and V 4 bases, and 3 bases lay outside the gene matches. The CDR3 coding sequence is TGCGCCAGCAGCCGTGGGACAGGGGACCAAGAGACCCAGTACTTC. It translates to CASSRGTGDQETQYF.

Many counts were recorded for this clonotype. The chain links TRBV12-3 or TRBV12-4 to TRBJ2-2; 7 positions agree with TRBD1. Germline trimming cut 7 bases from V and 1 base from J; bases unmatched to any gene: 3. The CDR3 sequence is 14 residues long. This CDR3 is CASNRDRNTGELFF. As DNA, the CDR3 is TGTGCCAGCAACAGGGACAGGAACACCGGGGAGCTGTTTTTT.

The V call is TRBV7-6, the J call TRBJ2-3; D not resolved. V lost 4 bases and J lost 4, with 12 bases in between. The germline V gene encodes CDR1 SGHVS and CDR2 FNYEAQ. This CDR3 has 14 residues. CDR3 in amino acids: CASSSGIGADTQYF. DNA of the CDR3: TGTGCCAGCAGCTCTGGCATTGGGGCAGATACGCAGTATTTT. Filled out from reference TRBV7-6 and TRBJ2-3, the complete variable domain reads GAGVSQSPRYKVTKRGQDVALRCDPISGHVSLYWYRQALGQGPEFLTYFNYEAQQDKSGLPNDRFSAERPEGSISTLTIQRTEQRDSAMYRCASSSGIGADTQYFGPGTRLTVL.

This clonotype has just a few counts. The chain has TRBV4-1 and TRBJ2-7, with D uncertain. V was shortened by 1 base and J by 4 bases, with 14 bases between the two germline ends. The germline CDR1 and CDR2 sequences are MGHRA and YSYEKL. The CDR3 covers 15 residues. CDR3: CASSQGRDSSYEQYF. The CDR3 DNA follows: TGCGCCAGCAGCCAAGGACGAGATAGTTCTTACGAGCAGTACTTC.

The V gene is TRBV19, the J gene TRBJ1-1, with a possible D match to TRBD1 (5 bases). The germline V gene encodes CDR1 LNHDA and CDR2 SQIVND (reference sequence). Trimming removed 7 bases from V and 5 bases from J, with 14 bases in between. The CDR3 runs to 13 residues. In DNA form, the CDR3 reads TGTGCCAGTACCCCCTGGGGGTGGACTGAAGCTTTCTTT. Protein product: CASTPWGWTEAFF. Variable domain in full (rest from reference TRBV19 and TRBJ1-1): DGGITQSPKYLFRKEGQNVTLSCEQNLNHDAMYWYRQDPGQGLRLIYYSQIVNDFQKGDIAEGYSVSREKKESFPLTVTSAQKNPTAFYLCASTPWGWTEAFFGQGTRLTVV.

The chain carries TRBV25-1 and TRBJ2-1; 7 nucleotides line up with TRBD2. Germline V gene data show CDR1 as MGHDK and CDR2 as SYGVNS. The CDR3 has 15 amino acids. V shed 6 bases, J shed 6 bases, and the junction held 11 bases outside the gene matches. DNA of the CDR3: TGTGCCAGCAGCGTGGTTGCGGGGAGGGTCAATGAGCAGTTCTTC. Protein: CASSVVAGRVNEQFF.

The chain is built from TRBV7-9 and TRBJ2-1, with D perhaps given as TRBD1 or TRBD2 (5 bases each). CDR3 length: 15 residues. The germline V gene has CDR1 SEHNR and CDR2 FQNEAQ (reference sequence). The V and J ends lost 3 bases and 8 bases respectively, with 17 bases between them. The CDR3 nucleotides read TGTGCCAGCAGCTTTCCAGAACTAGGGGTCGATGAGCAGTTCTTC. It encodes CASSFPELGVDEQFF. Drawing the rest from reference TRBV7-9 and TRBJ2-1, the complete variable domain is DTGVSQNPRHKITKRGQNVTFRCDPISEHNRLYWYRQTLGQGPEFLTYFQNEAQLEKSRLLSDRFSAERPKGSFSTLEIQRTEQGDSAMYLCASSFPELGVDEQFFGPGTRLTVL.